This section outlines one TCR beta chain sequence together with its context. Only in-frame clones appear in the TCRdb table, and some are missing; sequencing was by immunoSEQ multiplex PCR. The table has 50,000 to 65,000 clones, around 83% seen once; the top ten hold 6.3%. This CDR3 comprises 15 residues. The ends were cut back, 6 bases at V and 3 bases at J, with 15 bases in the middle. Germline CDR1 is SGHTA and CDR2 is FQGNSA. This specimen belongs to a study of blood T cell repertoires in COVID-19. The sample consisted of peripheral blood. This receptor was obtained from a human donor in a cohort sampled during active COVID-19. V usage is TRBV7-2 and J usage is TRBJ1-5, with D possibly TRBD1 on 6 matching bases. The DNA of the CDR3 is TGTGCCAGCAGACCCCGGGACATACCCAATCAGCCCCAGCATTTT. This sequence encodes CASRPRDIPNQPQHF.